This section outlines one T cell receptor beta chain sequence together with its context. The entry originates in a study of blood T cell repertoires in COVID-19. Whole-study context: COVID-19 samples collected from the United States, Italy and Spain covered acute and convalescent phases.

As handled by the study authors: Amplified reference gene primers provided the basis for estimating nucleated cell counts. Using immunoSEQ multiplex PCR, the repertoire was profiled, and TCRdb retains in-frame clones only, with some absent. From that table come the V and J calls and clone size; the DNA was used to work out D and trimming. Of about 89,000 clones in the sample, about two thirds are singletons; the top ten hold roughly an eighth. Trimming removed 3 bases from V and 5 bases from J; junction bases left unmatched: 4. From germline, CDR1 is SGDLS and CDR2 YYNGEE. The length of the CDR3 is 14 residues.

Sequencing was carried out using peripheral blood. V and J are TRBV9 and TRBJ2-1, with 8 bases lining up with TRBD1. The clonotype was recovered from a woman older than 75 with acute or convalescent COVID-19. This chain's CDR3 is CASSATGANNEQFF. The CDR3 DNA follows: TGTGCCAGCAGCGCGACAGGGGCTAACAATGAGCAGTTCTTC.